This TCR beta chain appears in the sequencing data of a study of T cells in localized non-small cell lung cancer. Trimming took off 3 bases at V and 1 base at J, with 7 bases between the two ends. The germline V gene has CDR1 SGHRS and CDR2 YFSETQ. The CDR3 is 13 residues long. As to this clone: Its antigen is not identified.

Findings and caveats of the study: The study sequenced only one region of the tumor. As a result, intratumor heterogeneity could not be excluded and remains possible. Peak T cell clonality was found in uninvolved adjacent lung, exceeding tumor. Among the top 100 tumor clones, a median about 60 appeared in adjacent lung.

Clones were read by immunoSEQ multiplex PCR, and TCRdb kept only the in-frame ones, dropping some. The sample shows almost 40,000 clones, around 86% of them seen only once. The chain carries TRBV5-1 and TRBJ1-1; unclear D gene. The sequenced sample was peripheral blood mononuclear cells, obtained before any cancer treatment. This receptor was identified in a male donor older than 55 with stage II lung adenocarcinoma. The CDR3 reads CASSSDQNTEAFF. CDR3 DNA: TGCGCCAGCAGCTCTGACCAGAACACTGAAGCTTTCTTT.